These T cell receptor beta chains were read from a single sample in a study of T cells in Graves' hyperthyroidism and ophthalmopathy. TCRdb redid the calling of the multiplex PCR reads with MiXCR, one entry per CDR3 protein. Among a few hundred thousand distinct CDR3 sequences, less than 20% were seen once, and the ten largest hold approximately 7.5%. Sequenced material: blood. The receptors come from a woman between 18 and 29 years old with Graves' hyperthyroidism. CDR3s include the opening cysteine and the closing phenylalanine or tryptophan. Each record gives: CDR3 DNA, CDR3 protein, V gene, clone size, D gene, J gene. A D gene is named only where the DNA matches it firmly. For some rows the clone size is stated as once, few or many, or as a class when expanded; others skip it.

TGCGCCAGCAGCGGGGAGAGATTCACAGATACGCAGTATTTT CASSGERFTDTQYF TRBV10-1 many NA TRBJ2-3
TGTGCCAGCAGCCCGACCTTGGATGGTTCACCCCTCCACTTT CASSPTLDGSPLHF TRBV7-9 NA NA TRBJ1-6
TGTGCCAGCAGCTCTATAACAGGGAGAACTGGAAACACCATATATTTT CASSSITGRTGNTIYF TRBV11-2 many NA TRBJ1-3
TGTGCCAGCAGGGATTCGAATAGGAAGGGTCAGCCCCAGCATTTT CASRDSNRKGQPQHF TRBV12-3/TRBV12-4 few NA TRBJ1-5
TGTGCCAGCAGCTCAAGGGGCCCTGAAGCTTTCTTT CASSSRGPEAFF TRBV5-4 many NA TRBJ1-1
TGTGCCAGCAGTTACGGCGGGACAGGGGCTGGCTATGGCTACACCTTC CASSYGGTGAGYGYTF TRBV6-2/TRBV6-3 many TRBD1 TRBJ1-2
TGTGCCAGCCTGGAAGCGGGGGGTCCCTTCGAGACCCAGTACTTC CASLEAGGPFETQYF TRBV28 many TRBD2 TRBJ2-5
TGTGCTAGTGGTTTGGGGCCGGGACAGGGTAGCGGCTACACCTTC CASGLGPGQGSGYTF TRBV12-5 NA TRBD1 TRBJ1-2
TGCAGTGCTAGAGATCGGGGCAGCAATCAGCCCCAGCATTTT CSARDRGSNQPQHF TRBV20-1 NA NA TRBJ1-5
TGTGCCAGCATCCTCAGGGAGCGCACCGGGGAGCTGTTTTTT CASILRERTGELFF TRBV11-3 many NA TRBJ2-2
TGTGCCAGCAGCGTCGTAATAGCGGGATTATACAATGAGCAGTTCTTC CASSVVIAGLYNEQFF TRBV11-2 many TRBD2 TRBJ2-1
TGTGCCAGCAGCTCCCCGACTAGCGGGAGAGGTCACGAGCAGTACTTC CASSSPTSGRGHEQYF TRBV11-1 many TRBD2 TRBJ2-7
TGTGCCAGCAGTCCTGAGGGGGGGGCGGACATTCAGTACTTC CASSPEGGADIQYF TRBV5-4 NA NA TRBJ2-4
TGTGCCAGCTCCCGAGGGCCGGAGAATTCACCCCTCCACTTT CASSRGPENSPLHF TRBV2 many NA TRBJ1-6
TGTGCCAGCAGTTTGACCGCGGATCAGCCCCAGTATTTT CASSLTADQPQYF TRBV12-3/TRBV12-4 few NA TRBJ2-3
TGTGCCAGCAGTTTGGCCCAGGGAATCGGTGGCTACACCTTC CASSLAQGIGGYTF TRBV27 many NA TRBJ1-2
TGCGCCAGCAGCTGGACAGGGGCTGCAACTAATGAAAAACTGTTTTTT CASSWTGAATNEKLFF TRBV5-1 few TRBD1 TRBJ1-4
TGTGCCAGCAGCTTACGAGGACAGGCGTACAATGAGCAGTTCTTC CASSLRGQAYNEQFF TRBV7-3 few TRBD1 TRBJ2-1
TGTGCCAGCAGCTCGGGACAGGGGGCTTTTCAGACCCAGTACTTC CASSSGQGAFQTQYF TRBV7-9 NA TRBD1 TRBJ2-5
TGTGCCAGCAGCGCGGGGGGACTAGCGGCCTACGAGCAGTACTTC CASSAGGLAAYEQYF TRBV5-4 few TRBD2 TRBJ2-7